A selection of T cell receptor beta chains follows, all from one sample in a study of T cell responses to AZD1222 COVID-19 vaccine. Method: immunoSEQ multiplex PCR; TCRdb's copy keeps in-frame clones and lacks some. The sample has around 95,000 clones; 88% are singletons. Sequenced material: peripheral blood, taken on day 0 of AZD1222 vaccination. Receptors were obtained from an adult in good health. Both conserved end residues are part of each CDR3. The D gene is left open where the match is weak. Expanded clones get a size class; other rows say once, few or many, or leave the size out.

V	size	D	J	CDR3	DNA
TRBV6-5	.	.	TRBJ1-4	CASSFGSRGPNEKLFF	TGTGCCAGCAGTTTCGGAAGCCGGGGACCGAATGAAAAACTGTTTTTT
TRBV24-1	.	TRBD1	TRBJ1-4	CATQDRVNEKLFF	TGTGCCACCCAGGACAGGGTAAATGAAAAACTGTTTTTT
TRBV19	.	.	TRBJ1-5	CASSIPPMGGGYNQPQHF	TGTGCCAGTAGTATCCCCCCTATGGGGGGGGGATACAATCAGCCCCAGCATTTT
TRBV27	.	.	TRBJ2-4	CASSLSGFAKNIQYF	TGTGCCAGCAGTTTATCGGGTTTCGCCAAAAACATTCAGTACTTC
TRBV7-7	few	TRBD1	TRBJ2-7	CASSLLDRDYEQYF	TGTGCTAGCAGCTTACTCGACAGGGACTACGAGCAGTACTTC
TRBV27	.	TRBD1	TRBJ1-2	CASSLTGANYGYTF	TGTGCCAGCAGTTTGACAGGGGCTAACTATGGCTACACCTTC
TRBV6-5	.	.	TRBJ1-2	CASFGAGPSGGYTF	TGTGCCAGCTTTGGGGCCGGCCCAAGCGGTGGCTACACCTTC
TRBV28	.	.	TRBJ1-5	CASSLHGSNQPQHF	TGTGCCAGCAGTTTACACGGGAGCAATCAGCCCCAGCATTTT
TRBV10-3	.	TRBD1	TRBJ1-5	CATGQGDQPQHF	TGTGCCACGGGACAGGGCGATCAGCCCCAGCATTTT
TRBV30	.	.	TRBJ1-1	CARQANTEAFF	TGTGCCAGACAGGCGAACACTGAAGCTTTCTTT
TRBV28	.	.	TRBJ1-4	CASSSGVTNEKLFF	TGTGCCAGCAGTTCAGGGGTAACTAATGAAAAACTGTTTTTT
TRBV2	.	TRBD1	TRBJ1-2	CASSLFTGGASGYTF	TGTGCCAGCAGTCTTTTTACAGGGGGCGCAAGCGGCTACACCTTC
TRBV4-3	.	TRBD2	TRBJ2-3	CASSQDYWGDGRAIVTDTQYF	TGCGCCAGCAGCCAAGATTACTGGGGGGACGGGAGGGCGATCGTCACAGATACGCAGTATTTT
TRBV27	.	TRBD2	TRBJ2-7	CATGTSGTYEQYF	TGTGCCACCGGGACTAGCGGTACCTACGAGCAGTACTTC
TRBV6-5	.	.	TRBJ1-2	CASSYSNPRYGYTF	TGTGCCAGCAGTTACTCCAACCCTAGATATGGCTACACCTTC
TRBV9	.	.	TRBJ2-1	CASSVEENEQFF	TGTGCCAGCAGCGTAGAAGAGAATGAGCAGTTCTTC
TRBV7-3	.	.	TRBJ2-5	CASSEGLYQETQYF	TGTGCCAGCAGCGAGGGACTTTACCAAGAGACCCAGTACTTC
TRBV11-2	once	TRBD1	TRBJ1-4	CASSDRGSPNEKLFF	TGTGCCAGCTCGGACAGGGGGTCCCCAAATGAAAAACTGTTTTTT
TRBV28	once	.	TRBJ1-2	CASRDRVENYGYTF	TGTGCCAGCAGGGACCGGGTGGAAAACTATGGCTACACCTTC
TRBV5-1	once	TRBD2	TRBJ2-1	CASSPRLAGEYNEQFF	TGCGCCAGCAGCCCTCGACTAGCGGGAGAATACAATGAGCAGTTCTTC
TRBV15	.	.	TRBJ1-1	CATSSSQFRVEMRNTEAFF	TGTGCCACCAGCAGTTCTCAGTTCAGGGTCGAAATGCGGAACACTGAAGCTTTCTTT
TRBV4-2	.	TRBD1	TRBJ1-2	CASSQETGQGNYGYTF	TGTGCCAGCAGCCAAGAAACAGGACAGGGAAACTATGGCTACACCTTC
TRBV6-5	.	TRBD2	TRBJ2-3	CASRLSGFGTDTQYF	TGTGCCAGCAGACTTAGCGGGTTCGGGACAGATACGCAGTATTTT
TRBV6-1	.	.	TRBJ1-5	CASSERIGPSNQPQHF	TGTGCCAGCAGTGAAAGGATAGGGCCTAGCAATCAGCCCCAGCATTTT
TRBV7-2	.	TRBD1	TRBJ1-6	CASSPGQGASPLHF	TGTGCCAGCAGCCCCGGGCAGGGGGCTTCACCCCTCCACTTT
TRBV18	.	.	TRBJ2-2	CASSNRARTGELFF	TGTGCCAGCTCTAACAGGGCGCGTACCGGGGAGCTGTTTTTT
TRBV5-1	.	.	TRBJ2-7	CASSPGWVYEQYF	TGCGCCAGCAGCCCTGGTTGGGTCTACGAGCAGTACTTC
TRBV28	.	.	TRBJ2-7	CASSFGWGADSYEQYF	TGTGCCAGCAGTTTTGGCTGGGGAGCTGACTCCTACGAGCAGTACTTC
TRBV18	.	TRBD1	TRBJ1-5	CASSPASSQGAGQPQHF	TGTGCCAGCTCACCAGCGTCCTCACAGGGGGCGGGACAGCCCCAGCATTTT
TRBV19	few	.	TRBJ1-1	CASSTEMNTEAFF	TGTGCCAGTAGTACGGAGATGAACACTGAAGCTTTCTTT
TRBV18	.	TRBD2	TRBJ2-2	CASSRTGLAGSIANTGELFF	TGTGCCAGCTCACGGACAGGACTAGCGGGTTCCATCGCGAACACCGGGGAGCTGTTTTTT
TRBV24-1	.	.	TRBJ2-7	CATSEGGRASVLYEQYF	TGTGCCACCAGTGAGGGTGGTCGGGCCTCCGTCCTCTACGAGCAGTACTTC
TRBV18	.	TRBD1	TRBJ1-2	CASSTDRANYGYTF	TGTGCCAGCTCAACGGACAGGGCTAACTATGGCTACACCTTC
TRBV5-1	.	.	TRBJ2-3	CASSLRARSTDTQYF	TGCGCCAGCAGCTTACGGGCCCGTAGCACAGATACGCAGTATTTT
TRBV7-9	.	.	TRBJ2-5	CASSLKETQYF	TGTGCCAGCAGCTTAAAAGAGACCCAGTACTTC
TRBV2	.	TRBD1	TRBJ2-5	CASSEYRGPPQTQYF	TGTGCCAGCAGTGAATACAGGGGCCCTCCACAGACCCAGTACTTC
TRBV11-2	.	.	TRBJ2-7	CASSLGTVGSYEQYF	TGTGCCAGCAGCTTAGGAACGGTTGGGTCCTACGAGCAGTACTTC
TRBV18	.	.	TRBJ1-2	CASSPENYGYTF	TGTGCCAGCTCACCGGAGAACTATGGCTACACCTTC
TRBV7-9	.	.	TRBJ1-2	CASSLGEGSSYTF	TGTGCCAGCAGCTTAGGGGAGGGGTCGAGCTACACCTTC
TRBV6-5	.	.	TRBJ2-7	CASSFSAGSYEQYF	TGTGCCAGCTCCTTCTCTGCGGGGTCCTACGAGCAGTACTTC
TRBV4-1	.	.	TRBJ1-5	CASSQVDLGNQPQHF	TGCGCCAGCAGCCAAGTGGATCTGGGCAACCAGCCCCAGCATTTT
TRBV29-1	.	.	TRBJ2-5	CSVEKDSQETQYF	TGCAGCGTTGAGAAGGACAGCCAAGAGACCCAGTACTTC